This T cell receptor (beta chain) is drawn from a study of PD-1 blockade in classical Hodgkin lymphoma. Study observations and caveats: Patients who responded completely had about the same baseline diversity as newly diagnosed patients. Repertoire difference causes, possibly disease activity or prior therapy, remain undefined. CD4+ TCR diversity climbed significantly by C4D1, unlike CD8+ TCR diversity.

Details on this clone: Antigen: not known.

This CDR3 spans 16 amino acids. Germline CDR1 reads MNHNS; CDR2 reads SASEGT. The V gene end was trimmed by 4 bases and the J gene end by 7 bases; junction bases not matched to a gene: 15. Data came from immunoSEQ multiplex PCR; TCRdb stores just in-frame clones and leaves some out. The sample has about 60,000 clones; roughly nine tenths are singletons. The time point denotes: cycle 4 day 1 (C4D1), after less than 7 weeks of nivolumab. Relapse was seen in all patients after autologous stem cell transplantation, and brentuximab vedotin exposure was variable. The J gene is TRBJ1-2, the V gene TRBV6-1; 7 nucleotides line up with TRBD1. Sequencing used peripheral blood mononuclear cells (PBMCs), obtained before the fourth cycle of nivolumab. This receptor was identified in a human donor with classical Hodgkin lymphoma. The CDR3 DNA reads TGTGCCAGCAGTGCCCGTAAAGGGGGCGACTTTGGTGGCTACACCTTC. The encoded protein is CASSARKGGDFGGYTF.